The 29 T cell receptor beta chains below all came from one sample that was sequenced in a study of cytomegalovirus exposure and HLA in healthy donors. Primers included in the PCR were 60 Vbeta and 13 Jbeta primers. Generated by immunoSEQ multiplex PCR, the TCRdb table keeps only in-frame clones and is missing some. This sample has roughly 180,000 clones, with around 83% found just once. The sample taken for sequencing was PBMCs. All receptors derive from a girl aged 2-9 years in good health and CMV-seropositive.

The V call is TRBV7-5, the J call TRBJ1-5. TRBV7-5 is a known pseudogene. There are 12 residues in the CDR3. The CDR3 protein is CARSYLYQPQHF. CDR3 sequence (DNA): TGTGCCAGAAGCTATTTATATCAGCCCCAGCATTTT.

The chain is built from TRBV11-2 and TRBJ2-7; D is unclear. The V and J ends lost 0 bases and 0 bases respectively, with 9 bases between them. The length of the CDR3 is 15 residues. CDR1 is SGHAT, CDR2 FQNNGV, per germline. The CDR3 loop reads CASSLEADISYEQYF. DNA for the CDR3: TGTGCCAGCAGCTTAGAGGCCGACATCTCCTACGAGCAGTACTTC.

The CDR3 sequence is CASRKYQEPLHF. The CDR3 region has the DNA TGCGCCAGCAGGAAGTATCAGGAACCCCTCCACTTT. The genes are TRBV5-1 and TRBJ1-6, with no clear D. Trimming left V 5 bases short and J 12 bases short, with 12 bases between. The CDR3 totals 12 residues. The germline V gene encodes CDR1 SGHRS and CDR2 YFSETQ.

V usage is TRBV20-1 and J usage is TRBJ1-2; TRBD1 is a possible D gene (5 bases). The CDR3 has 11 residues. V lost 6 bases, J lost 8 bases, and 13 bases lay in between. CDR1 is DFQATT, CDR2 SNEGSKA, per germline (reference sequence). CDR3 in DNA: TGCAGTGCAAAGTACGGGGGAGGCTACACCTTC. Protein: CSAKYGGGYTF.

The V call is TRBV11-2, the J call TRBJ2-2; TRBD1 aligns across 10 bases. After removal of 2 bases from V and 10 bases from J, the junction contained 10 bases not matched to a gene. CDR1 is SGHAT and CDR2 is FQNNGV in the germline V gene. There are 16 residues in the CDR3. The CDR3 bases are TGTGCCAGCAGCTTATTAGGGGGGACAGGGGTCGTGGAGCTGTTTTTT. Amino acids: CASSLLGGTGVVELFF.

The chain couples TRBV5-6 to TRBJ2-3, with no clear D. V was clipped by 4 bases and J by 2 bases, with 8 bases between them. The CDR3 is 13 amino acids. Germline CDR1 reads SGHDT; CDR2 reads YYEEEE. The CDR3 coding sequence is TGTGCCAGCAGCCCGGCGGTCACAGATACGCAGTATTTT. It encodes CASSPAVTDTQYF.

The chain recombines TRBV30 with TRBJ2-5, with D perhaps TRBD1 (6 bases). The CDR3 spans 14 residues. V lost 1 base, J lost 4 bases, and 13 bases lay in between. Per the germline V gene, CDR1 is GTSNPN and CDR2 is SVGIG (reference sequence). The CDR3 region has the DNA TGTGCCTGGAGTGACAGGGTAGAAGGAGAGACCCAGTACTTC. The encoded protein is CAWSDRVEGETQYF. Using reference TRBV30 and TRBJ2-5 for the parts outside the CDR3, the full variable domain is SQTIHQWPATLVQPVGSPLSLECTVEGTSNPNLYWYRQAAGRGLQLLFYSVGIGQISSEVPQNLSASRPQDRQFILSSKKLLLSDSGFYLCAWSDRVEGETQYFGPGTRLLVL.

The V call is TRBV14, the J call TRBJ2-3, with D possibly being TRBD2 (6 bases). CDR1 SGHDN and CDR2 FVKESK come from the germline V gene. V gave up 5 bases and J gave up 2 bases, with 17 bases separating them. This CDR3 has 16 residues. This chain's CDR3 is CASSSGETRFTDTQYF. CDR3 nucleotide sequence: TGTGCCAGCAGCTCGGGAGAGACTAGATTCACAGATACGCAGTATTTT.

The chain joins TRBV27 to TRBJ2-5, with a possible D match to TRBD1 (5 bases). V was cut by 2 bases and J by 11 bases, with 18 bases left in between. The germline V gene has CDR1 MNHEY and CDR2 SMNVEV (reference sequence). CDR3 length: 14 amino acids. The CDR3 spells CASSLGQGTAKQYF. The CDR3 bases are TGTGCCAGCAGTTTAGGGCAGGGCACTGCTAAGCAGTACTTC.

The rearrangement uses TRBV5-6 and TRBJ2-5, with 10 bases fitting TRBD2. Germline V CDR1 and CDR2: SGHDT, YYEEEE. The CDR3 contains 16 residues. The J segment lost 2 bases and the V segment lost 4 bases, leaving 8 bases of the junction unmatched. The CDR3 loop is CASSLPSGSWQETQYF. The CDR3 DNA reads as TGTGCCAGCAGCCTCCCTAGCGGGAGTTGGCAAGAGACCCAGTACTTC.

Only one count was recorded for this clone. The rearrangement joins TRBV20-1 to TRBJ1-1, with D hard to call. The length of the CDR3 is 11 residues. V dropped 3 bases and J dropped 1 base, with 3 bases sitting between them. The germline V gene has CDR1 DFQATT and CDR2 SNEGSKA (reference sequence). The CDR3 spells CSASRNTEAFF. Here the CDR3 DNA reads TGCAGTGCTAGTAGGAACACTGAAGCTTTCTTT.

The V call is TRBV5-5, the J call TRBJ1-2, with 7 bases that match TRBD1. V was pared by 3 bases and J by 4 bases, with 15 bases of the junction left unmatched. Germline assignment: CDR1 SGHKS and CDR2 YYEKEE (reference sequence). This CDR3 has 17 amino acids. The CDR3 is CASSSTGIYGVGYGYTF. The CDR3 DNA is TGTGCCAGCAGCTCGACAGGGATATACGGGGTCGGCTATGGCTACACCTTC.

The chain carries TRBV20-1 and TRBJ2-7; D unresolved. Trimming shortened V by 5 bases and J by 1 base, and 6 bases separated the two germline ends. The CDR3 runs 11 residues. Germline CDR1 is DFQATT and CDR2 is SNEGSKA (reference sequence). The CDR3 DNA reads TGCAGTGCTTACATATCCTACGAGCAGTACTTC. It codes for CSAYISYEQYF.

This clone has just one count. This chain links TRBV28 with TRBJ1-5; D gene unclear. V lost 6 bases, J lost 0 bases, and 9 bases lay in between. CDR1 and CDR2 (germline): MDHEN, SYDVKM. The CDR3 length is 14 residues. The CDR3 nucleotides are TGTGCCAGCAGGATTACAGTTAGCAATCAGCCCCAGCATTTT. Encoded protein: CASRITVSNQPQHF.

This clone was picked up one time. V usage is TRBV2 and J usage is TRBJ2-3; maybe TRBD1 (5 bases). The germline V and J ends were trimmed by 4 bases and 2 bases, with 13 bases remaining between them. Germline V lookup: CDR1 SNHLY, CDR2 FYNNEI. The CDR3 is made up of 15 amino acids. CDR3: CASSVAGRYTDTQYF. The CDR3, as DNA: TGTGCCAGCAGTGTGGCAGGGCGATACACAGATACGCAGTATTTT.

The V call is TRBV19, the J call TRBJ1-1; D remains ambiguous. CDR1 and CDR2 (germline): LNHDA, SQIVND (reference sequence). This CDR3 region has 14 residues. Trimming removed 4 bases at V and 2 bases at J, with 11 bases between. CDR3 amino acids: CASSTPGRNTEAFF. In nucleotides, the CDR3 is TGTGCCAGTAGTACCCCAGGTCGAAACACTGAAGCTTTCTTT.

The J gene is TRBJ1-4, the V gene TRBV30, with D possibly being TRBD1 (5 bases). Trimming stripped 3 bases from V and 3 bases from J, with 8 bases between. Looked up from germline, CDR1 is GTSNPN and CDR2 is SVGIG (reference sequence). This CDR3 contains 13 residues. As DNA, the CDR3 is TGTGCCTGGAGCGGGGGACCTAATGAAAAACTGTTTTTT. It translates to CAWSGGPNEKLFF. The full variable domain, completed using reference TRBV30 and TRBJ1-4, is SQTIHQWPATLVQPVGSPLSLECTVEGTSNPNLYWYRQAAGRGLQLLFYSVGIGQISSEVPQNLSASRPQDRQFILSSKKLLLSDSGFYLCAWSGGPNEKLFFGSGTQLSVL.

This chain connects TRBV28 to TRBJ1-5; D is undetermined. Trimming cost V 4 bases and J 9 bases, with 13 bases left between them. The CDR3 runs 13 residues. Germline CDR1 and CDR2: MDHEN and SYDVKM. The chain's CDR3 is CASSYPYSSPQHF. The CDR3 nucleotides are TGTGCCAGCAGTTACCCCTATTCGTCGCCCCAGCATTTT.

V and J are TRBV7-6 and TRBJ1-1, with D possibly being TRBD1 (6 bases). V was cut by 4 bases and J by 5 bases, with 20 bases left in between. Per germline, CDR1 SGHVS and CDR2 FNYEAQ. The CDR3 length is 16 residues. CDR3 DNA: TGTGCCAGCAGCTACTCCAGGGGAACTACCCTGACTGAAGCTTTCTTT. Protein product: CASSYSRGTTLTEAFF.

In the case of this clone: The junction differs from germline at one of its ends, possibly a read error. The V gene is TRBV7-7, the J gene TRBJ2-5; TRBD2 agrees at 7 bases. The DNA end is more similar to TRBJ2-7, so the J call may be wrong. CDR1 SSHAT and CDR2 FNYEAQ come from the germline V gene (reference sequence). This CDR3 contains 14 residues. This chain's CDR3 is CASSSGHGGGEQYF. The CDR3, as DNA: TGTGCTAGCAGCTCTGGACACGGCGGGGGCGAGCAGTACTTC.

The genes are TRBV15 and TRBJ2-7; 10 bases align to TRBD1. V lost 0 bases to trimming and J lost 2 bases; unmatched junction nucleotides: 19. Germline V lookup: CDR1 LNHNV, CDR2 YYDKDF (reference sequence). This CDR3 contains 21 residues. Written as DNA, the CDR3 is TGTGCCACCAGCAGAGATTGGACAGGGGGGCTTGTACCTAGCGGCCCCTACGAGCAGTACTTC. This sequence encodes CATSRDWTGGLVPSGPYEQYF.

The chain combines TRBV6-5 with TRBJ1-5; D unclear. The V and J ends lost 8 bases and 2 bases respectively, with 13 bases between them. This CDR3 spans 14 amino acids. CDR1 and CDR2 from the germline V gene are MNHEY and SVGAGI. The CDR3 loop is CASALGQGNQPQHF. DNA of the CDR3: TGTGCCAGCGCTCTGGGTCAGGGCAATCAGCCCCAGCATTTT.

V is TRBV6-1 and J is TRBJ2-1; D unclear. CDR3 length: 13 residues. Germline lookup yields CDR1 MNHNS and CDR2 SASEGT. Trimming took off 7 bases at V and 4 bases at J, with 11 bases between the two ends. The CDR3 bases are TGTGCCAGCATCTTGGCCGTTTACAATGAGCAGTTCTTC. Protein sequence: CASILAVYNEQFF.

The CDR3 coding sequence is TGTGCCAGCAGTTTCTCTATGGGAGAGGGCGCCTACGAGCAGTACTTC. This translates into CASSFSMGEGAYEQYF. This chain links TRBV27 with TRBJ2-7; tentative D call: TRBD2 (5 bases). This CDR3 contains 16 residues. CDR1 MNHEY and CDR2 SMNVEV come from the germline V gene (reference sequence). V gave up 3 bases and J gave up 2 bases, with 17 bases separating them.

The chain combines TRBV10-1 with TRBJ2-7, with 9 bases fitting TRBD2. This CDR3 region has 15 residues. Germline V gene lookup returns CDR1 WNHNN and CDR2 SYGVQD (reference sequence). V lost 2 bases and J lost 0; bases outside the gene matches: 2. CDR3 sequence reads: CASSEEREASYEQYF. As DNA, the CDR3 is TGCGCCAGCAGTGAGGAGCGGGAGGCCTCCTACGAGCAGTACTTC.

The chain carries TRBV11-1 and TRBJ2-3, with D tentatively TRBD2 (5 bases). CDR3 length: 14 amino acids. Germline lookup yields CDR1 SGHAT and CDR2 FQDESV (reference sequence). V lost 4 bases, J lost 5 bases, and 13 bases lay in between. As DNA, the CDR3 is TGTGCCAGCAGCTCCGACCCCCGGGGAGATACGCAGTATTTT. Translation gives CASSSDPRGDTQYF.

The sample holds one count of this clone. J is TRBJ1-1 and V is TRBV9; 8 nucleotides agree with TRBD1. Germline V gives CDR1 SGDLS, CDR2 YYNGEE. The CDR3 has 16 amino acids. V was clipped by 4 bases and J by 0 bases; unmatched bases: 8. This CDR3 is CASSLRTGPLNTEAFF. DNA of the CDR3: TGTGCCAGCAGCCTAAGGACAGGGCCCCTGAACACTGAAGCTTTCTTT.

This chain links TRBV30 with TRBJ1-1; D gene ambiguous. Germline CDR1 and CDR2: GTSNPN and SVGIG (reference sequence). Trimming took 4 bases from V and 7 from J, leaving 19 bases between them. The CDR3 is 14 residues long. CDR3 DNA sequence: TGTGCCTGGAATTCCCGGGAAAATTCCGTTGAAGCTTTCTTT. Its protein product is CAWNSRENSVEAFF.

V gene TRBV30 combines with J gene TRBJ1-2, with a tentative D call TRBD1 (5 bases). The V and J ends lost 3 bases and 8 bases respectively, with 22 bases between them. This CDR3 is 15 amino acids long. CDR1 and CDR2 from the germline V gene are GTSNPN and SVGIG (reference sequence). CDR3 DNA: TGTGCCTGGAGCGGGGGGAGTCTTCGAGTTCAGGGCTACACCTTC. Amino acids: CAWSGGSLRVQGYTF.